A single sample gave rise to the 27 T cell receptor beta chains below, sequenced in a study of blood T cells in healthy people across ages (dated by TCRdb to between 2015 and 2016). Library generation was performed with 5' RACE. The run used an Illumina HiSeq 2500. The second PCR ran for about 6 to 11 cycles and used a J-beta primer mix along with a sample-barcoded 5' primer. TCRdb reprocessing: public reads trimmed at Q25 with fastp, clones called with MiXCR, in-frame beta chains kept. Rows with one shared CDR3 protein collapse into an entry with the most common genes and DNA. This sample is represented by about 1 million distinct CDR3 sequences; under 30% of them were singletons. The ten largest clones capture approximately 0.7% of the sample. These sequences were also reported in another study, on T cells of mothers and their children.

The sequenced sample was blood. The origin of the receptors is a girl aged 2-15 years in good health.

Concerning this clonotype: Given a much more abundant clone one base away, this may be a read error. The chain joins TRBV20-1 to TRBJ2-7; D is unclear. Germline V gene lookup returns CDR1 DFQATT and CDR2 SNEGSKA (reference sequence). The CDR3 totals 15 residues. V was clipped by 4 bases and J by 5 bases, with 21 bases between them. The CDR3 DNA is TGCAGTGCTACGGAAACCGGGCCTCAACCCGACGAGCAGTACTTC. It is translated as CSATETGPQPDEQYF.

This clonotype was seen only a few times. The chain uses TRBV19 and TRBJ1-1; a possible D gene is TRBD1 (6 bases). This CDR3 is built from 13 residues. V was cut by 7 bases and J by 3 bases, with 12 bases left in between. Germline values: CDR1 LNHDA, CDR2 SQIVND (reference sequence). CDR3 bases: TGTGCCAGTATAGACCAGGGGTACACTGAAGCTTTCTTT. Translation: CASIDQGYTEAFF. Looking up the rest from reference TRBV19 and TRBJ1-1 gives the full variable domain: DGGITQSPKYLFRKEGQNVTLSCEQNLNHDAMYWYRQDPGQGLRLIYYSQIVNDFQKGDIAEGYSVSREKKESFPLTVTSAQKNPTAFYLCASIDQGYTEAFFGQGTRLTVV.

This chain connects TRBV10-3 to TRBJ2-7; D call uncertain. The CDR3 loop spans 13 amino acids. The V end was cut by 6 bases, the J end by 0 bases, with 9 bases between. Germline V gene sequence: CDR1 ENHRY, CDR2 SYGVKD. The CDR3 coding sequence is TGTGCCATCAGGTGGAGTGGCTCCTACGAGCAGTACTTC. This encodes CAIRWSGSYEQYF.

Points on this clonotype: An end of the junction differs from the germline gene, which may be a read error. The chain links TRBV2 to TRBJ2-3; the D gene is possibly TRBD1 (5 bases). Looked up from germline, CDR1 is SNHLY and CDR2 is FYNNEI. The CDR3 has 15 residues. Written as DNA, the CDR3 is TGTGCCAGCAATCTCCAGGGTACGGGCACAGATACGCGGTATTTT. Amino acids: CASNLQGTGTDTRYF.

This clonotype occurred a few times. The gene calls are TRBV11-2 and TRBJ2-6; TRBD2 might be the D (6 bases). V lost 1 base and J lost 1, with 11 bases in between. The germline V gene has CDR1 SGHAT and CDR2 FQNNGV. The CDR3 is 17 amino acids. CDR3 loop: CASSLGWGESGANVLTF. The CDR3 DNA reads as TGTGCCAGCAGCTTAGGTTGGGGGGAATCTGGGGCCAACGTCCTGACTTTC. Filled out from reference TRBV11-2 and TRBJ2-6, the complete variable domain reads EAGVAQSPRYKIIEKRQSVAFWCNPISGHATLYWYQQILGQGPKLLIQFQNNGVVDDSQLPKDRFSAERLKGVDSTLKIQPAKLEDSAVYLCASSLGWGESGANVLTFGAGSRLTVL.

This clonotype was seen a handful of times. The chain has TRBV21-1 and TRBJ2-5. TRBV21-1 counts as a pseudogene. This CDR3 has 10 residues. The CDR3 DNA sequence: TGTGCCAGCAGCTTGACGCAGGAAAACTTC. Protein product: CASSLTQENF.

This clonotype was picked up a small number of times. The chain is built from TRBV15 and TRBJ2-1; a weak D match, TRBD2 (6 bases). The J call may be wrong; the DNA end is better matched by TRBJ2-7. The CDR3 has 14 amino acids. In germline, CDR1 is LNHNV, CDR2 YYDKDF (reference sequence). The CDR3 nucleotides read TGTGCCACGTCCCGGGGACGGGAGACCAACGAGCAGTACTTC. It translates to CATSRGRETNEQYF.

This rearrangement joins TRBV20-1 to TRBJ2-5; a weak D match, TRBD2 (6 bases). Trimming removed 6 bases from V and 5 bases from J, with 19 bases in between. There are 14 residues in the CDR3. Germline values: CDR1 DFQATT, CDR2 SNEGSKA (reference sequence). The CDR3 protein is CSAISLARGETQYF. The CDR3 nucleotides read TGCAGTGCCATTAGTCTAGCGAGAGGGGAGACCCAGTACTTC.

This clonotype was observed a handful of times. This chain uses TRBV5-6 with TRBJ2-3; D is uncertain. V was pared by 2 bases and J by 2 bases, with 18 bases between. CDR3 length: 17 amino acids. CDR1 and CDR2 (germline): SGHDT, YYEEEE. CDR3 DNA: TGTGCCAGCAGCTTATTAAGAGTGACCCCCTTCACAGATACGCAGTATTTT. It translates to CASSLLRVTPFTDTQYF.

This chain links TRBV6-2 or TRBV6-3 with TRBJ2-1, with TRBD2 identical over 9 bases. The junction had 14 bases not matched to a gene; V was cut back by 5 bases and J by 9 bases. Germline V CDR1 and CDR2: MNHEY, SVGEGT. The CDR3 covers 16 residues. The CDR3 sequence is CASSARGTSSRVEQFF. The CDR3 DNA sequence: TGTGCCAGCAGTGCCAGGGGGACTAGCAGCCGGGTTGAGCAGTTCTTC.

CDR3 in DNA: TGCGCCAGCAGCTTGGAAGGCGGGACTAGAGGCTACAATGAGCAGTTCTTC. It is translated as CASSLEGGTRGYNEQFF. V and J are TRBV5-1 and TRBJ2-1, with 8 bases fitting TRBD2. V lost 0 bases, J lost 3 bases, and 8 bases stayed unmatched. The CDR3 has 17 residues. The germline V gene encodes CDR1 SGHRS and CDR2 YFSETQ. Drawing the rest from reference TRBV5-1 and TRBJ2-1, the complete variable domain is KAGVTQTPRYLIKTRGQQVTLSCSPISGHRSVSWYQQTPGQGLQFLFEYFSETQRNKGNFPGRFSGRQFSNSRSEMNVSTLELGDSALYLCASSLEGGTRGYNEQFFGPGTRLTVL.

The gene calls are TRBV28 and TRBJ2-5; 7 bases are shared with TRBD1. The trim removed 7 bases at V and 5 bases at J, leaving 7 bases unmatched. The CDR3 loop spans 13 amino acids. Germline loops: CDR1 MDHEN, CDR2 SYDVKM. The CDR3 DNA sequence: TGTGCCAGCAATTGGCAGGGGGAGGAGACCCAGTACTTC. Amino acids: CASNWQGEETQYF. Full variable domain (remainder filled in from reference TRBV28 and TRBJ2-5): DVKVTQSSRYLVKRTGEKVFLECVQDMDHENMFWYRQDPGLGLRLIYFSYDVKMKEKGDIPEGYSVSREKKERFSLILESASTNQTSMYLCASNWQGEETQYFGPGTRLLVL.

The CDR3 DNA follows: TGTGCCAGCAGCTTAATTCCCCCGGACAGGGACTATGGCTACACCTTC. It encodes CASSLIPPDRDYGYTF. This chain links TRBV7-2 with TRBJ1-2; 8 nucleotides align to TRBD1. CDR1 is SGHTA and CDR2 is FQGNSA in the germline V gene. V shed 2 bases and J 3 bases; nucleotides not matched to a gene: 8. CDR3 size: 16 residues.

The J gene is TRBJ2-5, the V gene TRBV7-2; 10 nucleotides match TRBD2. Judging by the DNA end, TRBJ2-7 fits better; the J call may be wrong. CDR1 SGHTA and CDR2 FQGNSA come from the germline V gene. This CDR3 spans 15 amino acids. The CDR3 region has the DNA TGTGCCAGCAGCAAATACCCTAGCGGGAGCGACGAGCAGTACTTC. Translation: CASSKYPSGSDEQYF.

This clonotype has a handful of counts. The chain links TRBV11-1 to TRBJ2-5; no clear D gene. V was clipped by 8 bases and J by 2 bases, with 9 bases between them. CDR1 SGHAT and CDR2 FQDESV come from the germline V gene (reference sequence). The CDR3 contains 12 residues. Here the CDR3 DNA reads TGTGCCAGCGGCCCCCATCAAGAGACCCAGTACTTC. It codes for CASGPHQETQYF.

This clonotype turned up a few times. The gene calls are TRBV9 and TRBJ2-5; 7 nucleotides line up with TRBD2. The CDR3 loop spans 16 amino acids. The germline CDR1 and CDR2 sequences are SGDLS and YYNGEE. V lost 1 base and J lost 4; bases outside the gene matches: 10. CDR3 nucleotide sequence: TGTGCCAGCAGCGTAAGGAGCGGGATAACGGGAGAGACCCAGTACTTC. Amino acid sequence: CASSVRSGITGETQYF.

This chain uses TRBV12-3 or TRBV12-4 with TRBJ2-1; the match to TRBD2 covers 8 bases. The J call is doubtful: the DNA matches TRBJ2-5 better. The CDR3 covers 14 residues. CDR3 DNA: TGTGCCAGTACGAGCGGGAGAGGGGGAGAGACCCAGTACTTC. This translates into CASTSGRGGETQYF.

A few counts support this clonotype. The J gene is TRBJ2-7, the V gene TRBV29-1, with D maybe TRBD2 (6 bases). V was trimmed by 7 bases and J by 4 bases, leaving 8 bases between them. This CDR3 comprises 10 residues. Germline-derived CDR1 and CDR2 are SQVTM and ANQGSEA. The CDR3 region is CSGGDYEQYF. For the CDR3, the DNA is TGCAGCGGGGGGGATTACGAGCAGTACTTC.

The chain employs TRBV24-1 and TRBJ2-5; TRBD2 is a possible D gene (5 bases). Trimming stripped 1 base from V and 10 bases from J, with 6 bases between. The CDR3 extends over 11 amino acids. Germline-derived CDR1 and CDR2 are KGHDR and SFDVKD. The CDR3 coding sequence is TGTGCCACCAGTGATTTACTAGACCAGTACTTC. Residues: CATSDLLDQYF.

The rearrangement links TRBV20-1 to TRBJ2-5; D not resolved. The CDR3 extends over 11 amino acids. The germline V gene encodes CDR1 DFQATT and CDR2 SNEGSKA (reference sequence). Trimming removed 5 bases at V and 5 bases at J, with 9 bases between. CDR3 DNA: TGCAGTGCTGGGTACCCGGAGACCCAGTACTTC. Amino acids: CSAGYPETQYF.

This clonotype appeared once. The V and J genes are TRBV6-1 and TRBJ1-1; 12 nucleotides line up with TRBD1. Per germline, CDR1 MNHNS and CDR2 SASEGT. V gave up 7 bases and J gave up 3 bases; unmatched junction bases: 6. The CDR3 runs to 15 residues. CDR3 DNA sequence: TGTGCCAGCAACCCGGGACAGGGGGCGGACACTGAAGCTTTCTTT. Translation gives CASNPGQGADTEAFF.

CDR3 DNA: TGCGCCAGCGCCCAAAGCGGGAGTTACAATGAGCAGTTCTTC. Its protein product is CASAQSGSYNEQFF. The chain uses TRBV5-1 and TRBJ2-1; 8 nucleotides align to TRBD2. Trimming cost V 7 bases and J 4 bases; bases outside gene matches: 7. The CDR3 covers 14 residues. Per germline, CDR1 SGHRS and CDR2 YFSETQ.

The chain carries TRBV9 and TRBJ2-5; weak D call: TRBD1 (5 bases). The closer fit of TRBJ2-7 to the DNA end suggests the J call may be wrong. This CDR3 region has 14 residues. Per germline, CDR1 SGDLS and CDR2 YYNGEE. The CDR3 bases are TGTGCCAGCAGCGTCGGACATAACCTCTACGAGCAGTACTTC. Translating gives CASSVGHNLYEQYF.

This clonotype has more than one count but fewer than ten. The J gene is TRBJ2-4, the V gene TRBV25-1; tentatively, D is TRBD1 or TRBD2 (6 bases each). V lost 6 bases to trimming and J lost 4 bases, with 16 bases between them. Germline V CDR1 and CDR2: MGHDK, SYGVNS. The CDR3 has 15 residues. CDR3 amino acids: CASSSLGGSKNIQYF. DNA for the CDR3: TGTGCCAGCAGCTCCTTGGGGGGCTCGAAAAACATTCAGTACTTC.

This clonotype has only a few counts. The chain recombines TRBV20-1 with TRBJ2-3; 10 bases agree with TRBD1. With V trimmed by 6 bases and J by 3 bases, 9 bases remained unmatched. Germline CDR1 is DFQATT and CDR2 is SNEGSKA (reference sequence). This CDR3 is built from 15 residues. CDR3 sequence reads: CSARRLGQGTDTQYF. In DNA form, the CDR3 reads TGCAGTGCGCGCAGATTGGGACAGGGGACAGATACGCAGTATTTT.

This chain uses TRBV6-1 with TRBJ2-4; D not certain. This CDR3 spans 16 amino acids. Trimming removed 3 bases from V and 2 bases from J, with 14 bases in between. Germline loops: CDR1 MNHNS, CDR2 SASEGT. The CDR3 is CASSEFLPPPKNIQYF. CDR3 nucleotides: TGTGCCAGCAGTGAGTTTCTTCCCCCTCCCAAAAACATTCAGTACTTC.

This clonotype was seen only a few times. This chain uses TRBV7-2 with TRBJ2-3; 8 bases fit TRBD2. Germline V lookup: CDR1 SGHTA, CDR2 FQGNSA. The CDR3 sequence is 16 residues long. The trim removed 5 bases at V and 3 bases at J, leaving 10 bases unmatched. The DNA for the CDR3 is TGTGCCAGCAGCCCCGGACTAGCCCGCGGGACAGATACGCAGTATTTT. Translated: CASSPGLARGTDTQYF.